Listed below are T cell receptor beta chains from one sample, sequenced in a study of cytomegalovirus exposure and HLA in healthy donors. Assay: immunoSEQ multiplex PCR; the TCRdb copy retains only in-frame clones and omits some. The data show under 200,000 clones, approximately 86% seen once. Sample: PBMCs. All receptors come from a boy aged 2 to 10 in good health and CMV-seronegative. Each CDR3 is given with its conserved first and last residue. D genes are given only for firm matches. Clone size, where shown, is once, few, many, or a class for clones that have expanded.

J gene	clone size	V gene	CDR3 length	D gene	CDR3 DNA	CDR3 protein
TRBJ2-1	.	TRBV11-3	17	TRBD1	TGTGCCAGCAGCTTAGACCTGGGACAGGGGGCTAACAATGAGCAGTTCTTC	CASSLDLGQGANNEQFF
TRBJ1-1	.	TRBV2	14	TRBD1	TGTGCCAGCAGGCTCGGGACAGGGTTGTCTGAAGCTTTCTTT	CASRLGTGLSEAFF
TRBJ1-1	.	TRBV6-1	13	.	TGTGCCAGCAGTGAAGCGCCGGGGATTGAAGCTTTCTTT	CASSEAPGIEAFF
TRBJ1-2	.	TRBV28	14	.	TGTGCCAGCAGTTTAATTTCTCAGAGGTATGGCTACACCTTC	CASSLISQRYGYTF
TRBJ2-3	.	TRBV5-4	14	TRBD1	TGTGCCAGCAGTCTCCGGGACAGGACAGATACGCAGTATTTT	CASSLRDRTDTQYF
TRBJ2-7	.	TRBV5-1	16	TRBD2	TGCGCCAGCAGCTTGGCCGGGGGGGCGAAACACTACGAGCAGTACTTC	CASSLAGGAKHYEQYF
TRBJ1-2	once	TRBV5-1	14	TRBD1	TGCGCCAGCACCATGTGGACAGGGGAGGATGGCTACACCTTC	CASTMWTGEDGYTF
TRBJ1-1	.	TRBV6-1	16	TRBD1	TGTGCCAGCAGTGAAGTGGCGCTAGGGACAGGGGCTGAAGCTTTCTTT	CASSEVALGTGAEAFF
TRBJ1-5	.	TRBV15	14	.	TGTGCCACTAGCAGAGCCAGGGAAGGCCAGCCCCAGCATTTT	CATSRAREGQPQHF
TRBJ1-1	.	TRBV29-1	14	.	TGCAGCCTAGAGCGGGGGGCTCGGAACACTGAAGCTTTCTTT	CSLERGARNTEAFF
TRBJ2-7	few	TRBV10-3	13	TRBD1	TGTGCCATCAGCTGGACAGGGGGCTACGAGCAGTACTTC	CAISWTGGYEQYF
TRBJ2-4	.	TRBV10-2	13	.	TGCGCCAGCAGGGCAGGGGATAGGAACATTCAGTACTTC	CASRAGDRNIQYF
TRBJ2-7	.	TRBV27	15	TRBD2	TGTGCCAGCAGTCCGGCGGGGGGGCTCACCTACGAGCAGTACTTC	CASSPAGGLTYEQYF
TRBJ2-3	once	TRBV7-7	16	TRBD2	TGTGCCAGCAGCTTAGGACTAGCGGGGAGCACAGATACGCAGTATTTT	CASSLGLAGSTDTQYF
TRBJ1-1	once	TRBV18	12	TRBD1	TGTGCCAGCTCCCCTGGACAGGCTGAAGCTTTCTTT	CASSPGQAEAFF
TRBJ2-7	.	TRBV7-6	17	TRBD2	TGTGCCAGCAGCTTGGGCTGGACTAGCGGGAGCTCCTACGAGCAGTACTTC	CASSLGWTSGSSYEQYF
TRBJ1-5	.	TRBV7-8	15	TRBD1	TGTGCCAGCAGCATTCGACAGGGGAATAATCAGCCCCAGCATTTT	CASSIRQGNNQPQHF
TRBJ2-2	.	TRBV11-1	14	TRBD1	TGTGCCAGCAGCTTTAACAGGGGGCTTGGGGAGCTGTTTTTT	CASSFNRGLGELFF
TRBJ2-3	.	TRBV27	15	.	TGTGCCAGCATGCCCTTAGGTGGAGAGACAGATACGCAGTATTTT	CASMPLGGETDTQYF
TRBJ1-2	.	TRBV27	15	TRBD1	TGTGCCAGCAGTCCTCGACAGGGGGCTATTTATGGCTACACCTTC	CASSPRQGAIYGYTF
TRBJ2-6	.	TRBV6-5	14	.	TGTGCCAGCAGCCCCGATAGTGGGGCCAACGTCCTGACTTTC	CASSPDSGANVLTF
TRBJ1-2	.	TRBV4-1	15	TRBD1	TGCGCCAGCAGCCAAGGACAGGGGAACCTAAATGGCTACACCTTC	CASSQGQGNLNGYTF
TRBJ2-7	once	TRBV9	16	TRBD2	TGTGCCAGCAGCGGGGGGGGTGGACGGGAGTCCTACGAGCAGTACTTC	CASSGGGGRESYEQYF
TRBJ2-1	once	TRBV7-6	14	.	TGTGCCAGCAGCTTACCCGAGGGCGACAATGAGCAGTTCTTC	CASSLPEGDNEQFF
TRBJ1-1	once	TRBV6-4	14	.	TGTGCCAGCAGTGACAGGGAGGTCAACACTGAAGCTTTCTTT	CASSDREVNTEAFF
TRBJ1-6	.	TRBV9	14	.	TGTGCCAGCACCCCGGGGGGAGGAGGATCACCCCTCCACTTT	CASTPGGGGSPLHF
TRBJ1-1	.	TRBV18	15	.	TGTGCCAGCTCACCACGGGCGTCCTTGAACACTGAAGCTTTCTTT	CASSPRASLNTEAFF
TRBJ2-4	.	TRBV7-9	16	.	TGTTCCAGCAGCTCAGAGCGTATACTAGCCAAAAACATTCAGTACTTC	CSSSSERILAKNIQYF
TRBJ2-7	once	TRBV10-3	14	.	TGTGCCATCAGTGAGATTCAGGGTTCCTACGAGCAGTACTTC	CAISEIQGSYEQYF
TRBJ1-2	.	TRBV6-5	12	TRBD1	TGTGCCAGTTTGACAGGGGTCGGCGGCTACACCTTC	CASLTGVGGYTF
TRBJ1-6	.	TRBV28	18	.	TGTGCCAGCAGTCAACGTACAGGGAGAAAAGTATATAATTCACCCCTCCACTTT	CASSQRTGRKVYNSPLHF
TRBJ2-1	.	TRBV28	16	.	TGTGCCAGCAGTTTATATCTGGCTAGCTTCTACAATGAGCAGTTCTTC	CASSLYLASFYNEQFF